The following is a T cell receptor (beta chain) sequence with its context. Its specificity is not known. This sample was taken from a study of T cells after posttransplantation cyclophosphamide. Notes on the study in general: Later blood repertoires were often dominated by clones from the donor CD8+ memory compartment. Recipient CMV seropositivity and CMV reactivation strongly tracked TRB clonality.

Clones were read by immunoSEQ multiplex PCR, and TCRdb kept only the in-frame ones, dropping some. The sample includes 47,000 or so clones, around 94% of them seen just once. This CDR3 comprises 16 residues. The germline V gene encodes CDR1 SEHNR and CDR2 FQNEAQ (reference sequence). Deletions cut 5 bases from V and 2 bases from J, with 16 bases between. Sample: PBMCs. This sequence originates from a woman aged 50 to 65 in good health and a related stem cell transplant donor. This chain joins TRBV7-9 and TRBJ2-1; a possible D gene is TRBD1 (6 bases). In nucleotides, the CDR3 is TGTGCCAGCAGCCCTAGAGGGGGATCCGCCTACAATGAGCAGTTCTTC. It translates to CASSPRGGSAYNEQFF.